Listed below are T cell receptor beta chains from one sample, sequenced in a study of CD8 T cells in Susac syndrome. TCRdb re-called the immunoSEQ multiplex PCR reads with MiXCR, one entry per CDR3 protein. The sample gives under 200,000 distinct CDR3 sequences, 95% of which show up once; 0.15% to 0.2% is in the top ten. Input material: CD8+ T cells from PBMCs. The receptors originated from a human donor with multiple sclerosis. The CDR3 runs from the conserved cysteine through the conserved F or W. Each record gives: V gene, clone size, D gene, J gene, CDR3 DNA, CDR3 protein. The D gene is left open where the match is weak. Not every row has a clone size; where given, it reads once, few, many or a size class.

TRBV28	-	-	TRBJ2-5	TGTGCCAGCAGTTTGTGGCAAGGGGGGTCCCAAGAGACCCAGTACTTC	CASSLWQGGSQETQYF
TRBV4-1	-	-	TRBJ1-1	TGCGCCAGCACACCGACAGGAAGATTGGGAGTATCTGAAGCTTTCTTT	CASTPTGRLGVSEAFF
TRBV20-1	-	-	TRBJ2-1	TGCAGTGCCCCAGGGACTCCACAGGTGCAGTTCTTC	CSAPGTPQVQFF
TRBV27	-	-	TRBJ2-5	TGTGCCAGCAGGGTGGGCAGGACCCAGTACTTC	CASRVGRTQYF
TRBV29-1	-	-	TRBJ2-7	TGCAGCGTTGGCGAGGGAGCGTACGAGCAGTACTTC	CSVGEGAYEQYF
TRBV9	-	-	TRBJ2-2	TGTGCCAGCAGCGTAGGAAGCGATCCCGGGGAGCTGTTTTTT	CASSVGSDPGELFF
TRBV28	-	TRBD1	TRBJ1-2	TGTGCCAGCAGTTCCAGACAGGGGGCGACCACATTCTATGGCTACACCTTC	CASSSRQGATTFYGYTF
TRBV5-1	-	-	TRBJ1-2	TGCGCCAGCAGCCCCCGCGGAGCGTATGGCTACACCTTC	CASSPRGAYGYTF
TRBV11-2	once	-	TRBJ1-1	TGTGCCAGCAGCTTAGGGTCGGTGAACACTGAAGCTTTCTTT	CASSLGSVNTEAFF
TRBV2	-	-	TRBJ2-5	TGTGCCAGCAGACCGGGCAGGGTAGGGGTGGAGACCCAGTACTTC	CASRPGRVGVETQYF
TRBV5-1	-	TRBD2	TRBJ2-7	TGCGCCAGCAGCTGGAGCGGGGGGTACGAGCAGTACTTC	CASSWSGGYEQYF
TRBV18	-	-	TRBJ1-1	TGTGCCAGCTCACCAAGGTTCGGGTTGGGGTACACTGAAGCTTTCTTT	CASSPRFGLGYTEAFF
TRBV23-1	-	-	TRBJ2-3	TGCGCCAGCAGTTACCAAGCGGGGCAGTATTTT	CASSYQAGQYF
TRBV29-1	-	-	TRBJ2-3	TGCAGCGTCGTTGAAATCGCAGATACGCAGTATTTT	CSVVEIADTQYF
TRBV28	-	TRBD1	TRBJ2-5	TGTGCCAGCAGTGGACAGGGCCAGCAGGAGACCCAGTACTTC	CASSGQGQQETQYF
TRBV24-1	-	-	TRBJ2-1	TGTGCCACCAGTGCAGACAACAATGAGCAGTTCTTC	CATSADNNEQFF
TRBV14	-	-	TRBJ1-2	TGTGCCAGCAGCCAAGACGGACCGACGGCGCCTGGCTACACCTTC	CASSQDGPTAPGYTF